What follows describes a single TCR beta chain. This sample was taken from a study of cytomegalovirus exposure and HLA in healthy donors. PCR was performed using 60 Vbeta and 13 Jbeta primers. Libraries were prepared by immunoSEQ multiplex PCR; TCRdb keeps only in-frame clonotypes and omits some of them. The data contain more than 95,000 clones, under 12% of them seen just once; the ten biggest clones take up roughly 4.2%. This TCR was recovered from a woman younger than 35 in good health and CMV-seropositive. The sample comprised PBMCs.

The CDR3 coding sequence is TGTGCCACTCAAACTAACCTACTGAATCAGCCCCAGCATTTT. Encoded protein: CATQTNLLNQPQHF. The rearrangement joins TRBV19 to TRBJ1-5; D not resolved. CDR1 and CDR2 (germline): LNHDA, SQIVND (reference sequence). The CDR3 has 14 residues. Trimming cost V 10 bases and J 4 bases, with 17 bases left between them.